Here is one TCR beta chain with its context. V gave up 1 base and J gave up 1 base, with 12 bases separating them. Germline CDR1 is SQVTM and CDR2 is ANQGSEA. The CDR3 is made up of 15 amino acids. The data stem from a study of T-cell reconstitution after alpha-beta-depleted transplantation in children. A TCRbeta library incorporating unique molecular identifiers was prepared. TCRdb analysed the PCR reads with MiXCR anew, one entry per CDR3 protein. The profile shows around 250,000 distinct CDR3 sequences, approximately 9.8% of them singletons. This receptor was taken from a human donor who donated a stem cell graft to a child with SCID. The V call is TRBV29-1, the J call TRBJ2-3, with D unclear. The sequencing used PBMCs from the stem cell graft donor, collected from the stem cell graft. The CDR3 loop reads CSVEGSGTGTDTQYF. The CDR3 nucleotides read TGCAGCGTTGAAGGGTCCGGCACAGGCACAGATACGCAGTATTTT.